The clone carrying this T cell receptor (beta chain) was detected only a few times. Antigen unknown. The CDR3 consists of 15 residues. The junction had 8 bases not matched to a gene; V was cut back by 6 bases and J by 4 bases. Germline assignment: CDR1 SGHTA and CDR2 FQGNSA. The sample belongs to a study of T-cell memory formation after mild COVID-19. Study overall: There were largely donor-specific TCR clusters.

Study results and caveats: Some responding clones appeared in pre-infection memory, suggesting cross-reactive memory joined. Clones contracting over day 15 to 85 were CD4/CD8 balanced, with later expanders leaning CD4+. Nothing showed for sure that second-wave clones peaking on day 37 were SARS-CoV-2 specific.

TCRdb re-analysed the 5' RACE reads in MiXCR, keeping a single row per CDR3 protein. The sample includes 180,000 or so distinct CDR3 sequences, around 15% of them seen just once. The source material was PBMCs or a T cell subset sorted from them (not recorded which). The chain links TRBV7-2 to TRBJ2-5, with TRBD1 identical over 10 bases. The receptor comes from an adult woman who had mild COVID-19 (a few samples of this study predate the infection). Cell type and time point are not known. CDR3 sequence (DNA): TGTGCCAGCAGTCCCGACAGGGGGCCGTTAGAGACCCAGTACTTC. This codes for CASSPDRGPLETQYF. Full variable domain (outside the CDR3, taken from reference TRBV7-2 and TRBJ2-5): GAGVSQSPSNKVTEKGKDVELRCDPISGHTALYWYRQSLGQGLEFLIYFQGNSAPDKSGLPSDRFSAERTGGSVSTLTIQRTQQEDSAVYLCASSPDRGPLETQYFGPGTRLLVL.